This T cell receptor beta chain was sequenced during a study of CD8 T cells in ankylosing spondylitis. Study results and limitations: Made up of eight or nine highly homologous variants, a TCR beta motif appeared characteristic of ankylosing spondylitis blood. Relatively rare in peripheral blood, disease-linked clones were also CD8+.

Per the germline V gene, CDR1 is LGHNA and CDR2 is YNFKEQ. The length of the CDR3 is 18 residues. V was pared by 0 bases and J by 7 bases, with 21 bases between. Preparation of TCR beta libraries was done by quantitative 5'-RACE with molecular barcodes. Via MiXCR, TCRdb re-called the 5' RACE reads, giving one row per CDR3 protein. The repertoire holds hundreds of thousands of distinct CDR3 sequences, with 25% to 30% as singletons. In regard to this clonotype: The antigen is undetermined.

The TCR sequence derives from a male donor with ankylosing spondylitis or in good health (not recorded which). The gene calls are TRBV4-2 and TRBJ1-4; weak D call: TRBD1 (6 bases). The sequenced material came from blood, either unsorted or a sorted T cell fraction (not recorded which). In DNA, the CDR3 is TGTGCCAGCAGCCAAGACCTAATGGTAGTCAGGGGACCTGAAAAACTGTTTTTT. This encodes CASSQDLMVVRGPEKLFF.